This TCR beta chain was recovered during a study of control samples from healthy donors and cancer patients. The table came from immunoSEQ multiplex PCR; TCRdb's copy has only in-frame clones and leaves some out. The sample lists about 120,000 clones; around 89% were seen once. This CDR3 region has 15 residues. Germline V gene lookup returns CDR1 SGHVS and CDR2 FQNEAQ. V shed 10 bases and J 1 base; nucleotides not matched to a gene: 10. Material for sequencing was blood. J is TRBJ1-2 and V is TRBV7-8, with 9 bases lining up with TRBD1. This receptor was identified in a woman in her 70s in good health. The CDR3 sequence is CAILIQGAGNYGYTF. The CDR3 bases are TGTGCCATCCTAATACAGGGGGCGGGTAACTATGGCTACACCTTC. Full variable domain (remainder filled in from reference TRBV7-8 and TRBJ1-2): GAGVSQSPRYKVAKRGQDVALRCDPISGHVSLFWYQQALGQGPEFLTYFQNEAQLDKSGLPSDRFFAERPEGSVSTLKIQRTQQEDSAVYLCAILIQGAGNYGYTFGSGTRLTVV.